A selection of T cell receptor beta chains follows, all from one sample in a study of CD8+CD57+ T cells in acquired aplastic anemia. TCRdb re-derived calls from the reads in MiXCR, one entry per CDR3 protein. The profile shows under 350,000 distinct CDR3 sequences, roughly 61% of them singletons. The sequencing input was sorted CD4+, CD8+, or CD8+CD57+ T cells (not recorded which) from PBMCs. The receptors were sampled from a human donor with aplastic anemia. CDR3s include the opening cysteine and the closing phenylalanine or tryptophan. The D gene is left open where the match is weak. Not every row has a clone size; where given, it reads once, few, many or a size class.

- | TRBJ2-5 | TRBD2 | TRBV5-5 | CASSFGLAGETQYF | TGTGCCAGCAGCTTTGGACTAGCGGGAGAGACCCAGTACTTC
many | TRBJ1-1 | TRBD1 | TRBV10-3 | CAISEIGTGGGTEAFF | TGTGCCATCAGTGAGATAGGGACAGGGGGTGGCACTGAAGCTTTCTTT
few | TRBJ1-3 | TRBD1 | TRBV5-1 | CASSRRQGRLSGNTIYF | TGCGCCAGCAGCAGAAGACAGGGTCGTCTCTCTGGAAACACCATATATTTT
- | TRBJ2-7 | TRBD2 | TRBV5-8 | CASSSYGGSGRAGEQYF | TGTGCCAGCAGCAGCTATGGGGGCAGCGGGAGGGCTGGAGAGCAGTACTTC
- | TRBJ2-5 | TRBD2 | TRBV7-3 | CASSIGTSGGGGYETQYF | TGTGCCAGCAGCATAGGGACTAGCGGTGGGGGGGGATATGAGACCCAGTACTTC
many | TRBJ1-2 | - | TRBV6-1 | CASSEAPGPYGYTF | TGTGCCAGCAGTGAAGCTCCCGGACCCTATGGCTACACCTTC
many | TRBJ1-5 | - | TRBV12-3/TRBV12-4 | CASSAAWSNQPQHF | TGTGCCAGCAGTGCCGCATGGAGCAATCAGCCCCAGCATTTT
few | TRBJ1-2 | - | TRBV18 | CASSPAVGGSNYGYTF | TGTGCCAGCTCACCAGCAGTAGGGGGTTCCAACTATGGCTACACCTTC
- | TRBJ1-4 | - | TRBV5-1 | CASSLAGGTLNEKLFF | TGCGCCAGCAGCTTGGCCGGTGGGACACTTAATGAAAAACTGTTTTTT
many | TRBJ2-3 | - | TRBV25-1 | CASSDRRGGADTQYF | TGTGCCAGCAGTGATCGTAGGGGGGGTGCAGATACGCAGTATTTT
- | TRBJ1-2 | - | TRBV11-2 | CASSLGHYGYTF | TGTGCCAGCAGCTTAGGTCACTATGGCTACACCTTC
many | TRBJ2-5 | TRBD2 | TRBV19 | CASRDGSGGEETQYF | TGTGCCAGTAGGGATGGGAGCGGGGGGGAAGAGACCCAGTACTTC
- | TRBJ2-1 | TRBD1 | TRBV24-1 | CATSDVGQGKGEQFF | TGTGCCACCAGTGACGTAGGACAGGGCAAGGGTGAGCAGTTCTTC
few | TRBJ1-2 | - | TRBV12-3/TRBV12-4 | CASSLGTGYTF | TGTGCCAGCAGTTTAGGTACGGGCTACACCTTC
- | TRBJ1-2 | TRBD1 | TRBV19 | CASKETTGGYGYTF | TGTGCCAGCAAAGAGACGACAGGGGGCTATGGCTACACCTTC
- | TRBJ2-1 | TRBD1 | TRBV6-5 | CASSRQGLNEQFF | TGTGCCAGCAGTCGACAGGGGTTGAATGAGCAGTTCTTC
once | TRBJ2-5 | TRBD2 | TRBV7-2 | CASSVAGEETQYF | TGTGCCAGCAGCGTAGCGGGAGAAGAGACCCAGTACTTC